The clone carrying this T cell receptor (beta chain) was seen at least ten times. Its antigen is unknown. Each single cDNA molecule received a unique molecular identifier. TCRdb ran MiXCR on the 5' RACE reads and lists one entry per CDR3 protein. The profile shows just under 65,000 distinct CDR3 sequences, roughly 9% of them singletons. The sample originates from a study of early T cells in non-severe SARS-CoV-2 infection. About the study: Chains were not paired, and sequencing was done on bulk RNA from unsorted whole blood.

Whole-study findings and limits: The VDJdb matching leaned toward anti-spike CD8 responses and overlooked private and CD4 specificities.

V gave up 6 bases and J gave up 11 bases, with 19 bases separating them. The CDR3 length is 13 residues. The chain carries TRBV12-3 or TRBV12-4 and TRBJ1-1, with a weak D call TRBD1 (5 bases). This sequence originates from an adult who was a healthcare worker with PCR-confirmed SARS-CoV-2 infection or an uninfected control (not recorded which). Here the sequenced sample was whole blood, taken at baseline. CDR3 in amino acids: CASSLLGQGLAFF. CDR3 nucleotide sequence: TGTGCCAGCAGCCTGCTGGGTCAGGGCTTGGCTTTCTTT.